The clone carrying this T cell receptor beta chain showed up just once. The data stem from a study of blood T cell repertoires in COVID-19. Produced via immunoSEQ multiplex PCR; TCRdb's table is partial and in-frame only. The repertoire includes about 200,000 clones, around nine tenths of them detected once, and about 6.3% sits in the top ten. Germline V gene sequence: CDR1 MNHNS, CDR2 SASEGT. The CDR3 covers 16 residues. V lost 4 bases to trimming and J lost 4 bases; unmatched junction nucleotides: 6. The sequencing input was peripheral blood. This chain links TRBV6-1 with TRBJ2-2; 10 nucleotides agree with TRBD2. The receptor was derived from a man aged 55-75 years who had recovered from COVID-19. CDR3 sequence: CASSASGGAVTGELFF. CDR3 DNA: TGTGCCAGCAGTGCAAGCGGGGGGGCTGTCACCGGGGAGCTGTTTTTT.